This TCR beta chain was observed in a study of graft-versus-host responses after intestinal transplantation. Study at large: Recipients had multivisceral, liver-intestinal, or isolated intestinal transplants. All recipients were given anti-thymocyte globulin induction, and tacrolimus and steroids were then administered for around three years.

Time point meaning: postoperative day 105 after intestinal transplantation (dayNNNN = postoperative day). Grafts had their tissue processed, releasing intraepithelial and lamina propria lymphocytes. Sequencing used immunoSEQ multiplex PCR; TCRdb keeps in-frame clones, though not all of them. Among a few thousand clones listed, roughly 70% were seen once. The source was ileum tissue, collected 105 days after intestinal transplantation. This TCR derives from a human patient who received an intestinal transplant, so some T cells may come from the graft donor.

In DNA, the CDR3 is TGTGCCAGCGGTTGGGGACAGGGCCCATACGAGCAGTACTTC. Protein sequence: CASGWGQGPYEQYF. The gene calls are TRBV6-1 and TRBJ2-7; the match to TRBD1 covers 9 bases. Germline CDR1 is MNHNS and CDR2 is SASEGT. The V segment lost 8 bases and the J segment 4 bases; nucleotides outside the gene matches: 9. The CDR3 loop spans 14 amino acids.